This TCR beta chain was retrieved from a study of beta chain features in type 1 diabetes (dated by TCRdb to the late 2010s). The study in broad terms: Mean age, gender distribution, total cell number and subset yield did not differ between patients and healthy donors. Across all samples, approximately 100 million sorted cells were examined, and cell number per subset correlated strongly with RNA yield. The study compared the TCRB repertoires of sorted circulating CD4+ T cell subsets in recently diagnosed type 1 diabetes patients with those in matched healthy donors. Regulatory and stem cell-like memory subsets were obtained from only 8 patients and roughly 8 healthy donors, while naive and central memory subsets were obtained from all 28 donors. Broad study findings and their caveats: In all four CD4+ subsets, TCRB CDR3 length was moderately but significantly shorter in type 1 diabetes patients. Naive, central memory and regulatory TCRB repertoires appeared more similar among patients than among healthy donors. Fewer insertions and more nucleotide deletions at VDJ recombination sites were observed in patients with type 1 diabetes, implying thymic rearrangement abnormalities. PCR might favor shorter templates, but patient and control samples were amplified and corrected together, so any skew would affect both groups equally. Because the HLA sub-analyses included only small numbers of individuals, any influence of HLA type on TCRB rearrangement was left unresolved. Because cDNA was sequenced instead of genomic DNA, activated cells with high expression could be over-represented, although the groups did not differ in activation or CD3 levels.

The CDR3, from cysteine to phenylalanine, totals 12 residues. Of all the DNA, just the CDR3 is kept, 36 bases in frame from base 1. The junction shows trimming of 3 bases on V and 2 bases on J, plus 5 bases between the germline ends. CDR1 and CDR2, per the germline V gene, are ENHRY and SYGVKD. The entire amount of isolated RNA was reverse transcribed using the High Capacity cDNA Reverse Transcription Kit, so the sequenced TCRB transcripts were expressed ones. Deep immunoSEQ sequencing was performed on naive, central memory and regulatory T cell samples, with an average of roughly 3.5 million total reads per sample. Sorted cells were lysed in RLT buffer and RNA was extracted with DNase-treated RNeasy Micro or Mini kits, depending on cell number. Each cell subset was processed separately to prevent cross-contamination, with patient and healthy donor samples processed together. The immunoSEQ multiplex PCR was used to amplify TCRB sequences from cDNA, generating 87-bp fragments that spanned the CDR3 region. Amplicons were sequenced on the Illumina HiSeq platform. The original methods were these. Synthetic template baselines were used to correct PCR bias computationally, reads within Hamming distance 2 were collapsed, and singletons that could not be merged were discarded. Reads were aligned to IMGT to assign V, D and J genes, CDR3 length, and insertions or deletions at six rearrangement sites. Clonotype counts were normalized to sorted cell number within each subset before computing true diversity and Gini coefficients with the tcR R package. The overlap coefficient, calculated on TCRB nucleotide sequences, was used to measure repertoire sharing. This immuneACCESS table, as held by TCRdb, lists in-frame sequences with V and J called but not all clones. Of the missing ones, under half trace to an unresolved V gene in checked studies; the others have no known cause. V and J calls and clone size are as listed in that table; D and trimming were resolved from the DNA. In this sample the table shows approximately 44,000 clones, roughly 68% of which occur a single time. The leading ten clones occupy more than 2% of the sample.

From each donor, a single peripheral blood sample of around 0.12 L on average was drawn into heparinised tubes. A BD FACSAria II and a panel including CD45RO, CCR7, CD25, CD127, CD95 and CD27 were used to sort naive, central memory, regulatory and stem cell-like memory CD4+ T cells. Every sorted population had a purity above 98%. PBMCs were isolated right away by Lymphoprep density gradient centrifugation and were stained directly, without culture. Samples were stained and sorted in pairs, with one healthy donor and one patient per experiment, so that batch effects were minimized. Remarks on this clone: It lacks a known antigen. The record has no base qualities; no much larger clone is one base away.

Recombination connected TRBV10-3 to TRBJ2-7, with the D gene not clear enough to name. The specimen was Tregs from blood. The cell subset or site label here, explained by the study, means: regulatory CD4+ T cells. The TCR comes from a woman in her late teens or twenties with type 1 diabetes. In nucleotides, the sequence is TGTGCCATCAGTGAACAAACCTACGAGCAGTACTTC. Its translation reads: CAISEQTYEQYF.